A selection of T cell receptor beta chains follows, all from one sample in a study of CD8 T cells in ankylosing spondylitis. Each CDR3 protein is one row after TCRdb ran MiXCR on the 5' RACE reads. Among about 540,000 distinct CDR3 sequences, about an eighth were seen once, and the ten largest hold approximately 6.3%. Sequenced sample: blood, either unsorted or a sorted T cell fraction (not recorded which). Source of these receptors: a male donor with ankylosing spondylitis. Both conserved end residues are part of each CDR3.

>TRBV5-1|17
CASSLSPLGQGNTEAFF
>TRBV18|13
CASSPPSGNEQFF
>TRBV10-3|15
CATGTSGRSTGELFF
>TRBV5-1|13
CASKKGHDTEAFF
>TRBV20-1|17
CSARDRLASGKQETQYF
>TRBV7-2|15
CASSLSGGGYNEQFF
>TRBV10-3|16
CAISESTGGNTGELFF
>TRBV7-9|13
CASSLYPTGTDTF
>TRBV7-9|14
CASTLGDLTDTQYF
>TRBV30|16
CAWSPAGTGRYNEQFF
>TRBV11-3|14
CASSPGTERNEQFF
>TRBV20-1|14
CSAPVSAWSDTQYF
>TRBV11-1|16
CASSNSGREDTDTQYF
>TRBV9|17
CASSVGSGQRTYNEQFF
>TRBV18|15
CASSPPRRGRDTQYF
>TRBV7-9|13
CASSFSSGSEQFF
>TRBV7-9|13
CATIAGSSYEQYF
>TRBV24-1|16
CATSDPREGPYNEQFF
>TRBV24-1|12
CATSKTGEKLFF
>TRBV10-3|16
CAISESTRQGTYEQYF
>TRBV29-1|15
CSVEQSGSRLETQYF
>TRBV11-2|16
CASSLGGATSTDTQYF
>TRBV30|12
CAWTGGVETQYF